The 2 T cell receptor beta chains below were found in one sample sequenced in a study of cytotoxic CD8 clonotypes in ibrutinib-treated CLL. Repertoires were generated with immunoSEQ multiplex PCR, while TCRdb's copy carries only in-frame clones and drops some. Here the sample spans around 200,000 clones, roughly 65% being singletons. This material consisted of PBMCs, taken after 12 months of ibrutinib treatment. These receptor sequences come from a human donor with chronic lymphocytic leukemia.

The CDR3 region has the DNA TGTGCCAGCAGTGGGACAGGTCGGGGGAATGGCTACACCTTC. Its protein is CASSGTGRGNGYTF. The chain employs TRBV11-1 and TRBJ1-2; TRBD1 agrees at 8 bases. The V gene end was trimmed by 6 bases and the J gene end by 6 bases; junction bases not matched to a gene: 9. Germline loops: CDR1 SGHAT, CDR2 FQDESV (reference sequence). The CDR3 is made up of 14 amino acids.

The rearrangement uses TRBV5-6 and TRBJ2-1, with D perhaps TRBD2 (6 bases). The CDR3 runs 14 residues. CDR1 and CDR2 from the germline V gene are SGHDT and YYEEEE. Trimming took off 7 bases at V and 0 bases at J, with 11 bases between the two ends. CDR3 coding DNA: TGTGCCAGCGGGGGACTTAGCTCCTACAATGAGCAGTTCTTC. Its translation: CASGGLSSYNEQFF.